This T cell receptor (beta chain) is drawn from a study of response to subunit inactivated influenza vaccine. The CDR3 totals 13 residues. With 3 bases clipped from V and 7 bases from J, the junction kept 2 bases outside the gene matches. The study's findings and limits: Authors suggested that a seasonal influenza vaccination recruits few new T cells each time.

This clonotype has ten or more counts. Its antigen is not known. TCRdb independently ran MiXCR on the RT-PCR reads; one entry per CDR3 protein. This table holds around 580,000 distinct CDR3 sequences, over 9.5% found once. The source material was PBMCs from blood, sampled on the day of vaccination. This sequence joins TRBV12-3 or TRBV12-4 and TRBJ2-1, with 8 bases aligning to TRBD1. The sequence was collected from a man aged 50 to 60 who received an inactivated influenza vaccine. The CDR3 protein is CASSFQGANEQFF. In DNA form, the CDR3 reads TGTGCCAGCAGTTTTCAGGGGGCGAATGAGCAGTTCTTC.